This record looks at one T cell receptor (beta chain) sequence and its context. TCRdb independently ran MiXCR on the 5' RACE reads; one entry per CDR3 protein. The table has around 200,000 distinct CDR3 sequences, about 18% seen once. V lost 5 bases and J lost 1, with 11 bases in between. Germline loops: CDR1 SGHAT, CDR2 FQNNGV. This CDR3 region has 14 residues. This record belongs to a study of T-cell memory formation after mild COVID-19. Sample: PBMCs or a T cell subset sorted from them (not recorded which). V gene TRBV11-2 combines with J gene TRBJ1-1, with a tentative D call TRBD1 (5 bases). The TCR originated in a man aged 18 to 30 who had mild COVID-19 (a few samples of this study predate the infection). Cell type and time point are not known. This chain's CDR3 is CASSQGTRNTEAFF. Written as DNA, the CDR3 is TGTGCCAGCAGCCAAGGGACGCGGAACACTGAAGCTTTCTTT.